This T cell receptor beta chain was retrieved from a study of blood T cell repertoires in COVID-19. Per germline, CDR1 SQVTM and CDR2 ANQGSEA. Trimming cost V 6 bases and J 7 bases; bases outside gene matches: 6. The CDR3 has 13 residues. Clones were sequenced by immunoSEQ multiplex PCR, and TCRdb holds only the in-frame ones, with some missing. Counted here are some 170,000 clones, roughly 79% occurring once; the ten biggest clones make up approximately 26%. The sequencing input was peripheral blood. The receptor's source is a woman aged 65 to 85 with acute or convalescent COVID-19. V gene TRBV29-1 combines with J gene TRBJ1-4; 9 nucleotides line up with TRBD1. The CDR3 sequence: CSVGQGRGEKLFF. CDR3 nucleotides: TGCAGCGTCGGACAGGGGAGAGGTGAAAAACTGTTTTTT.